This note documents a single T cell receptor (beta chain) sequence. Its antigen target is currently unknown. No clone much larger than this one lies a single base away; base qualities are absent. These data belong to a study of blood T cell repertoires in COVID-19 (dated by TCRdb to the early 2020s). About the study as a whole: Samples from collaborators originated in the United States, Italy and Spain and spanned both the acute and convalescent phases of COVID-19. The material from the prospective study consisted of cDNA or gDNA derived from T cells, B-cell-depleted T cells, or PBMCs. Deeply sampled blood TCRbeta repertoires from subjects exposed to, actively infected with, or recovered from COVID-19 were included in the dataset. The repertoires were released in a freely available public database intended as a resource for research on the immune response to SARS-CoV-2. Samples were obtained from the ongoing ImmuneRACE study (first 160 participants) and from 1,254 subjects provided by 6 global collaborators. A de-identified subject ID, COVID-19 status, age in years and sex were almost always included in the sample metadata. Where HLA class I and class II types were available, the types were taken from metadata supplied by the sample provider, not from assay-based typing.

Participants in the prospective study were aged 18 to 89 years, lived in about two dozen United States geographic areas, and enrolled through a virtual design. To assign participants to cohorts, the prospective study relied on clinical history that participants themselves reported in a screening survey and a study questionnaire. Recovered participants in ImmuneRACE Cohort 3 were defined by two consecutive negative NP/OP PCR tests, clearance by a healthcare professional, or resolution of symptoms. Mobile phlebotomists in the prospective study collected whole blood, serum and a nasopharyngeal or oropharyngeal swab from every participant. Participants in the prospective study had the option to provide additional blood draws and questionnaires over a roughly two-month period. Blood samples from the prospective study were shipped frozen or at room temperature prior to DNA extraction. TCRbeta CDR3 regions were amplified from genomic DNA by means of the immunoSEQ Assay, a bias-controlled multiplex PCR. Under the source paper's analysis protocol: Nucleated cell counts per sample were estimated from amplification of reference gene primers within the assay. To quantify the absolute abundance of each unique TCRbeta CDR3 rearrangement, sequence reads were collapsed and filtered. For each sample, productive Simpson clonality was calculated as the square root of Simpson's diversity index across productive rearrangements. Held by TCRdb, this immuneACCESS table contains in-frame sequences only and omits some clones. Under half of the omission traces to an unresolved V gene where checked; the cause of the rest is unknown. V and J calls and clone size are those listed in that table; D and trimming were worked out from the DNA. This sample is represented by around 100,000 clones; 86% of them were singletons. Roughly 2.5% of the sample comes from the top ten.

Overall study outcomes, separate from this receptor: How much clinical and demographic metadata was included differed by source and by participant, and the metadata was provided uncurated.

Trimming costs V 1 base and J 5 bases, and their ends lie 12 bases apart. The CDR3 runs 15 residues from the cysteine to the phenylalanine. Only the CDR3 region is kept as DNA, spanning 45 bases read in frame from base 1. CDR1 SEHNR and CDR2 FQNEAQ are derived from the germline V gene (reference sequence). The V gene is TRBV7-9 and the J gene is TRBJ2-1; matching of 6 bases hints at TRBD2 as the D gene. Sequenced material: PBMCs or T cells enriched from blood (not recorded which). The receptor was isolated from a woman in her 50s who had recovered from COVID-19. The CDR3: CASSLERAGHNEQFF. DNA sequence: TGTGCCAGCAGCTTAGAGCGGGCCGGACACAATGAGCAGTTCTTC.